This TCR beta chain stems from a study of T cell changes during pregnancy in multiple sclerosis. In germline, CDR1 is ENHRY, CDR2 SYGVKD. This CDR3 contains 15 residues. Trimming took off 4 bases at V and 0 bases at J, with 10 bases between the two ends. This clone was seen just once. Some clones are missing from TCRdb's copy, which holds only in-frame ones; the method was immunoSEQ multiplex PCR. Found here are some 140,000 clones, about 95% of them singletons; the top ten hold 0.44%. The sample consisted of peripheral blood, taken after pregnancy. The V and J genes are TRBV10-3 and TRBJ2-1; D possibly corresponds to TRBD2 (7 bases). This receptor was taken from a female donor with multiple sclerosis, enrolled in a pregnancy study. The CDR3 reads CAISARGGSYNEQFF. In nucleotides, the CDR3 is TGTGCCATCAGTGCTAGGGGGGGCTCCTACAATGAGCAGTTCTTC.